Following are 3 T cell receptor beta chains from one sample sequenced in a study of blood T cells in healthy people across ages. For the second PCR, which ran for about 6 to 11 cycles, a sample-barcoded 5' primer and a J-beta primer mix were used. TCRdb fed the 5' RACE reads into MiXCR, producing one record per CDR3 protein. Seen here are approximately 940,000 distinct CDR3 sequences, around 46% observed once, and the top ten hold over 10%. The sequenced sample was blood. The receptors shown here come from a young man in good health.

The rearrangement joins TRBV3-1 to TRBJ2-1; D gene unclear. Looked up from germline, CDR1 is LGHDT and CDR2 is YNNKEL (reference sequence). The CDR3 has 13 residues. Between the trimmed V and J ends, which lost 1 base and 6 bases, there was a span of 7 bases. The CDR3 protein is CASSQVNFNEQFF. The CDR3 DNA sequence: TGTGCCAGCAGCCAAGTCAATTTCAATGAGCAGTTCTTC.

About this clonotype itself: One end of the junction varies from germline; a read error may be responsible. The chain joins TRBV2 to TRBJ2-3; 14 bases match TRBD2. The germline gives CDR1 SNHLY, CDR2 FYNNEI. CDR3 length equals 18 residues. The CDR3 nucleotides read TGTGCCAGCAGCGAAGGACTAGCGGGGGGCACGAGCACAGATACGCAGTATTTT. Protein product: CASSEGLAGGTSTDTQYF.

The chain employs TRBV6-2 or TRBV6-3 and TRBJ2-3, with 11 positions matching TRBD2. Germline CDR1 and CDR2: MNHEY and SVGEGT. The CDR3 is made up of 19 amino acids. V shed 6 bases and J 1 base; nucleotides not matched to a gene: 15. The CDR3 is CASSPGLAAVSGRTDTQYF. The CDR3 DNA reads TGTGCCAGCAGCCCGGGACTAGCGGCTGTCTCCGGTCGCACAGATACGCAGTATTTT.